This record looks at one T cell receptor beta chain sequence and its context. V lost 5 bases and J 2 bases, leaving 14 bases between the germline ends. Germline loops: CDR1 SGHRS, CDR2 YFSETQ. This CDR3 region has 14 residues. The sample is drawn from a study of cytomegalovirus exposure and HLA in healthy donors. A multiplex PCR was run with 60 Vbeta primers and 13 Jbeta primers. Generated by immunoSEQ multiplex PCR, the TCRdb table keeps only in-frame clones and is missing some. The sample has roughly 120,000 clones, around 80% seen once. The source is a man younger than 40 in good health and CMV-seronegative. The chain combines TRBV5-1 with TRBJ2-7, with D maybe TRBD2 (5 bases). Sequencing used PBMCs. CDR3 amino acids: CASSEGAATYEQYF. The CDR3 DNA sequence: TGCGCCAGCAGTGAGGGAGCCGCGACCTACGAGCAGTACTTC.